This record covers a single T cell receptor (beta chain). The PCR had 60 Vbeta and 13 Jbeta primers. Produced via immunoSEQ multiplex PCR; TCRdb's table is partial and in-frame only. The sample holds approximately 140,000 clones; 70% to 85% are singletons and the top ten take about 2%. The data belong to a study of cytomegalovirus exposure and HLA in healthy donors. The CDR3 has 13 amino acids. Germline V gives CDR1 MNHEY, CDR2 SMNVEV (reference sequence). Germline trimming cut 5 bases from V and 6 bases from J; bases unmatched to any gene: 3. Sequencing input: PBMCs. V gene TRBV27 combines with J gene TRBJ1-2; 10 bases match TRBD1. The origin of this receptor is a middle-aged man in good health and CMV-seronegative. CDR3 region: CASSPDRGNGYTF. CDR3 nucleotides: TGTGCCAGCAGTCCGGACAGGGGGAATGGCTACACCTTC.